This TCR beta chain was identified during a study of glioma-infiltrating T cells after dendritic cell vaccination. Overall study context: Three intradermal dendritic cell vaccine injections were given every two weeks.

Trimming left V 6 bases short and J 5 bases short, with 16 bases between. The CDR3 runs to 15 residues. Germline V lookup: CDR1 MNHNS, CDR2 SASEGT. Time point denoted: after dendritic cell vaccination, including at tumor progression/relapse. TCRdb's table, derived via immunoSEQ multiplex PCR, lists solely in-frame clones and lacks some. Of under 130,000 clones listed, around 90% are singletons. Sequences were derived from blood, sampled after dendritic cell vaccination. The rearrangement uses TRBV6-1 and TRBJ1-4; D call uncertain. This sequence was found in a human donor with glioblastoma. The CDR3 DNA follows: TGTGCCAGCAGGACAACGAACGCCCAAAATGAAAAACTGTTTTTT. Its translation: CASRTTNAQNEKLFF.